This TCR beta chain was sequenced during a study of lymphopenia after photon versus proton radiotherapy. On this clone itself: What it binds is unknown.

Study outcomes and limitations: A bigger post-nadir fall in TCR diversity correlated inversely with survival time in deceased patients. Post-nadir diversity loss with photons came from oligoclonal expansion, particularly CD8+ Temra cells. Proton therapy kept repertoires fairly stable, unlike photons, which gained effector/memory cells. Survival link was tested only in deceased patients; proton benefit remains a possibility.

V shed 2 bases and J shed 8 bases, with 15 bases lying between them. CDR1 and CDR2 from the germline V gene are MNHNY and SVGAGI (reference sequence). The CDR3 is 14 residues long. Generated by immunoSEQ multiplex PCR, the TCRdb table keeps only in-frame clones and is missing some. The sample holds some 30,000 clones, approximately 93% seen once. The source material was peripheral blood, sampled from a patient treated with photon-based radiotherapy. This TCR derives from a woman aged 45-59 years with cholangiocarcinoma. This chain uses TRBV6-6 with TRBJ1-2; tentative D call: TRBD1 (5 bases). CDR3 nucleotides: TGTGCCAGCAGTTACCGGGACTCCGGGGGGGGCTACACCTTC. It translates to CASSYRDSGGGYTF.